Presented here are 11 T cell receptor beta chains from one specimen sequenced in a study of T cell repertoires in cytomegalovirus infection. A single record per CDR3 protein comes from TCRdb applying MiXCR to the reads. Of 450,000 to 650,000 distinct CDR3 sequences detected, 26% appear once; the ten largest clones hold less than 15%. Specimen: PBMCs. The receptors stem from a human donor in good health (CMV status not recorded). Some clones in this sample may be carry-over from other donors' samples.

The J gene is TRBJ2-7, the V gene TRBV12-3 or TRBV12-4; TRBD2 matches at 9 bases. The V segment lost 1 base and the J segment 1 base; nucleotides outside the gene matches: 8. CDR3 size: 17 residues. Written as DNA, the CDR3 is TGTGCCAGCAGTTTAGGAAATAGCGGGAGCTTGTCCTACGAGCAGTACTTC. As protein: CASSLGNSGSLSYEQYF.

This clonotype was detected only a few times. The chain combines TRBV20-1 with TRBJ2-7; 7 nucleotides match TRBD2. V lost 0 bases and J lost 2; bases outside the gene matches: 7. Germline values: CDR1 DFQATT, CDR2 SNEGSKA (reference sequence). The CDR3 totals 15 residues. CDR3 sequence (DNA): TGCAGTGCTAGAGATCCGTCGGGAGGACCCTACGAGCAGTACTTC. It yields the protein CSARDPSGGPYEQYF.

This clonotype turned up a few times. The CDR3 reads CSARPGYNEQFF. The CDR3 DNA reads as TGCAGTGCTAGACCGGGATACAATGAGCAGTTCTTC. The V and J genes are TRBV20-1 and TRBJ2-1, with D tentatively TRBD2 (5 bases). Germline V gene lookup returns CDR1 DFQATT and CDR2 SNEGSKA (reference sequence). The ends were cut back, 2 bases at V and 4 bases at J, with 6 bases in the middle. The CDR3 spans 12 residues.

This clonotype was seen repeatedly, ten times or more. This sequence joins TRBV7-2 and TRBJ1-6; D is uncertain. Deletions cut 5 bases from V and 0 bases from J, with 14 bases between. Germline CDR1 is SGHTA and CDR2 is FQGNSA. The CDR3 contains 17 residues. The CDR3 spells CASSIDSAASYNSPLHF. The CDR3 nucleotides read TGTGCCAGCAGCATTGACTCGGCCGCCTCCTATAATTCACCCCTCCACTTT. Variable domain in full (rest from reference TRBV7-2 and TRBJ1-6): GAGVSQSPSNKVTEKGKDVELRCDPISGHTALYWYRQSLGQGLEFLIYFQGNSAPDKSGLPSDRFSAERTGGSVSTLTIQRTQQEDSAVYLCASSIDSAASYNSPLHFGNGTRLTVT.

A few counts support this clonotype. This chain joins TRBV7-2 and TRBJ1-1, with 7 bases identical to TRBD1. Germline lookup yields CDR1 SGHTA and CDR2 FQGNSA. With V trimmed by 6 bases and J by 5 bases, 9 bases remained unmatched. CDR3 length: 14 residues. CDR3 amino acids: CASSRQGVGTEAFF. The CDR3 region has the DNA TGTGCCAGCAGTCGTCAGGGGGTAGGGACTGAAGCTTTCTTT.

The chain links TRBV24-1 to TRBJ2-1; D perhaps matches TRBD2 (6 bases). CDR1 and CDR2 (germline): KGHDR, SFDVKD. The CDR3 spans 15 residues. V shed 2 bases and J shed 2 bases, with 9 bases lying between them. The CDR3 region is CATSDWTGAYNEQFF. The CDR3 DNA reads as TGTGCCACCAGTGATTGGACGGGGGCCTACAATGAGCAGTTCTTC.

This clonotype appeared a few times. V usage is TRBV6-2 or TRBV6-3 and J usage is TRBJ2-7, with D possibly being TRBD1 or TRBD2 (5 bases each). V gave up 2 bases and J gave up 7 bases, with 12 bases separating them. The V gene's germline CDR1 is MNHEY and CDR2 SVGEGT. The CDR3 sequence is 13 residues long. The CDR3 nucleotides read TGTGCCAGCAGTTACCGGGACCTCCCGGAGCAGTACTTC. Protein product: CASSYRDLPEQYF.

This clonotype was detected ten times or more. V usage is TRBV7-2 and J usage is TRBJ1-2; 9 bases fit TRBD1. CDR3 length equals 14 residues. CDR1 SGHTA and CDR2 FQGNSA come from the germline V gene. Trimming at V came to 5 bases and at J to 8 bases, leaving 9 bases not matched to a gene. CDR3 DNA sequence: TGTGCCAGCAGCCCACAGGGGGCCGGGGGGGGCTACACCTTC. Translating it yields CASSPQGAGGGYTF. The variable domain in full, completed from reference TRBV7-2 and TRBJ1-2, reads GAGVSQSPSNKVTEKGKDVELRCDPISGHTALYWYRQSLGQGLEFLIYFQGNSAPDKSGLPSDRFSAERTGGSVSTLTIQRTQQEDSAVYLCASSPQGAGGGYTFGSGTRLTVV.

V usage is TRBV5-4 and J usage is TRBJ2-2; D unresolved. Trimming left V 2 bases short and J 6 bases short, with 11 bases between. This CDR3 has 14 residues. From germline, CDR1 is SGHNT and CDR2 YYREEE (reference sequence). The CDR3 reads CASSFKGISGELFF. CDR3 nucleotides: TGTGCCAGCAGCTTCAAGGGAATATCCGGGGAGCTGTTTTTT.

The table lists this clonotype with a few counts. The V and J genes are TRBV6-1 and TRBJ2-4; TRBD2 is a possible D gene (6 bases). The CDR3 covers 11 residues. Per the germline V gene, CDR1 is MNHNS and CDR2 is SASEGT. Trimming took 7 bases from V and 7 from J, leaving 8 bases between them. CDR3 sequence (DNA): TGTGCCAGCAATCTAGCGAACATTCAGTACTTC. Its translation is CASNLANIQYF.

There are many counts of this clonotype. V and J are TRBV7-6 and TRBJ2-3, with 8 bases identical to TRBD1. Germline V gene data show CDR1 as SGHVS and CDR2 as FNYEAQ. V lost 4 bases and J lost 5; bases outside the gene matches: 8. This CDR3 region has 15 residues. The CDR3, as DNA: TGTGCCAGCAGCTCTCCGGACAGGGCAGAAGATACGCAGTATTTT. Translation gives CASSSPDRAEDTQYF.